This TCR beta chain was retrieved from a study of shared clonotypes between healthy human individuals. At the level of the study: The donor group consisted of a couple of women and a few men, aged 18 to 49. Regarding the study as a whole: Around 5% of naive CD4 clonotypes were common to a few donors.

Comments on this clone: Antigen unknown.

The authors' processing: Junction-only immunoSEQ data arrived without quality scores, meaning filtering differed. Assay used: immunoSEQ multiplex PCR; TCRdb lists only in-frame clones, some missing. Clone size and V and J calls were adopted from that table, with D and trimming inferred from the DNA. The sample lists some 2 million clones, roughly 94% occurring once. The naive CD8 population came from CD45RO-negative cells selected for CCR7, without terminally differentiated effector memory CD45RA+ cells. Healthy adults negative for HIV, lacking recent acute infections or vaccinations, served as donors. This CDR3 contains 12 residues. CDR1 and CDR2 from the germline V gene are SQVTM and ANQGSEA. V trimming: 7 bases; J trimming: 2 bases; junction bases outside the gene matches: 4.

Sequencing input: naive CD8+ T cells sorted from blood. This sequence was found in a man between 18 and 35 years old in good health. The J gene is TRBJ2-7, the V gene TRBV29-1, with 8 bases fitting TRBD1. CDR3 DNA sequence: TGCAGCGCGACAGGGGTACCCTACGAGCAGTACTTC. Amino acid sequence: CSATGVPYEQYF.